This record concerns one TCR beta chain sequence. The CDR3 contains 15 residues. Germline-derived CDR1 and CDR2 are SGHRS and YFSETQ. The V and J ends lost 3 bases and 7 bases respectively, with 17 bases between them. This record comes from a study of CD8 T cells in Susac syndrome. RNA amounts of about 0.5 to 1 ug underwent reverse transcription with random hexamers. It was immunoSEQ multiplex PCR that amplified TCR beta CDR3 across 54 Vbeta and 13 Jbeta. TCRdb re-analysed the immunoSEQ multiplex PCR reads in MiXCR, keeping a single row per CDR3 protein. The top ten hold more than 0.09% of the sample, which has about 120,000 distinct CDR3 sequences, 94% seen once. From blood CD8+ and CD4+ T cells, TCR beta sequences were generated. In contrast to the negatively isolated CD8+ and CD4+ T cells, TEMRA cells were FACS-enriched.

The sequenced sample was CD4+ T cells from PBMCs. The source of this sequence is a human donor in good health. The rearrangement uses TRBV5-1 and TRBJ2-1; TRBD2 is a possible D gene (6 bases). In nucleotides, the CDR3 is TGCGCCAGCAGCTCCGGGGACTGGCCGGCAAATGAGCAGTTCTTC. Translated: CASSSGDWPANEQFF.